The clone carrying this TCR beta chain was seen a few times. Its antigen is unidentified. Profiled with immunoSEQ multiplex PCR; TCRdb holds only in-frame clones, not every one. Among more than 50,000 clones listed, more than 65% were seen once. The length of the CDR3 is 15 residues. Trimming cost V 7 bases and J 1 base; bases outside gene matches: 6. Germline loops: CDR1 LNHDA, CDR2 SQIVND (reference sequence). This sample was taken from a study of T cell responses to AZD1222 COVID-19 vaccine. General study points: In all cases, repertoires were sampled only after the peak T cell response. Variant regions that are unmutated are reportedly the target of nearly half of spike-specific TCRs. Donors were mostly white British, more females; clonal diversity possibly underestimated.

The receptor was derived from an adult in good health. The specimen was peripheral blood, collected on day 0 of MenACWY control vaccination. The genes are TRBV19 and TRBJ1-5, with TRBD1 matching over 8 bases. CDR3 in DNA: TGTGCCAGTACTACGACAGGGGCAAGCAATCAGCCCCAGCATTTT. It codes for CASTTTGASNQPQHF. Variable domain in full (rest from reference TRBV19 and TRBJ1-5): DGGITQSPKYLFRKEGQNVTLSCEQNLNHDAMYWYRQDPGQGLRLIYYSQIVNDFQKGDIAEGYSVSREKKESFPLTVTSAQKNPTAFYLCASTTTGASNQPQHFGDGTRLSIL.